The sequence of this T cell receptor (beta chain) was determined in a study of CD8 T cells in ankylosing spondylitis. Notes on the study in general: What seemed typical of ankylosing spondylitis blood was a TCR beta motif built from fewer than ten highly homologous variants.

CDR3 length: 15 residues. The V gene lost 6 bases and the J gene lost 6 bases, with 17 bases spanning the gap. Germline V gene lookup returns CDR1 MNHNS and CDR2 SASEGT. This clonotype has a count of ten or more. Its antigen remains unidentified. TCRdb redid the calling of the 5' RACE reads with MiXCR, one entry per CDR3 protein. The repertoire holds 200,000 or so distinct CDR3 sequences, with over 10% as singletons. The sequencing sample was made of blood, either unsorted or a sorted T cell fraction (not recorded which). This clonotype was obtained from a female donor with ankylosing spondylitis or in good health (not recorded which). This chain links TRBV6-1 with TRBJ2-2; D is ambiguous. The CDR3 DNA reads TGTGCCAGCAGCTCCCGGGCCCCGGGCCCCGGGGAGCTGTTTTTT. It is translated as CASSSRAPGPGELFF.